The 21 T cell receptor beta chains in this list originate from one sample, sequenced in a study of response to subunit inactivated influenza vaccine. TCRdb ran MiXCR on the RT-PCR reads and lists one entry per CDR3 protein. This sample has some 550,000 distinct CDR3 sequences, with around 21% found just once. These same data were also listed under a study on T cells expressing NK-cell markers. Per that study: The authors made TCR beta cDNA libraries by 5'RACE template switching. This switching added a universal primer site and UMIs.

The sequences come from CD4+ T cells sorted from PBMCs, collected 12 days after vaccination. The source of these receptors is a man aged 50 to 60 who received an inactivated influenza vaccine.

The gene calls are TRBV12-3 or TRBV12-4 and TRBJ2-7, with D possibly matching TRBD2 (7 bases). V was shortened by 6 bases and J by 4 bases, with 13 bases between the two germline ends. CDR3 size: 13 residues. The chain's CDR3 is CASSGTTGYEQYF. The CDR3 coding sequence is TGTGCCAGCAGCGGGACTACAGGGTACGAGCAGTACTTC.

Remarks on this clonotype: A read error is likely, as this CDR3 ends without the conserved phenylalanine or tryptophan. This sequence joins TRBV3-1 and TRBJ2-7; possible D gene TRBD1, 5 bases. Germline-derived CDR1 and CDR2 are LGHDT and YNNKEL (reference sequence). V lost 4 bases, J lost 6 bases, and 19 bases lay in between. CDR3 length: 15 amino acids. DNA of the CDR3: TGTGCCAGCAGCCCATCCGACAGTAGGGTGATCGAGCAGTACCTC. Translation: CASSPSDSRVIEQYL.

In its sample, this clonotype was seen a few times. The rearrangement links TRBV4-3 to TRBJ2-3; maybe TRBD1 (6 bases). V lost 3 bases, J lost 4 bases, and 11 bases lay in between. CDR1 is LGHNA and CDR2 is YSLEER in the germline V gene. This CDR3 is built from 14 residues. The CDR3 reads CASSQGARADTQYF. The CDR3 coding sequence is TGCGCCAGCAGCCAGGGGGCGCGCGCAGATACGCAGTATTTT.

Here the CDR3 reads CSARDLERGYTQYF. CDR3 coding DNA: TGCAGTGCTAGAGATCTGGAGCGGGGTTATACGCAGTATTTT. The chain couples TRBV20-1 to TRBJ2-3; 7 nucleotides match TRBD2. This CDR3 region has 14 residues. Germline-derived CDR1 and CDR2 are DFQATT and SNEGSKA (reference sequence). V was pared by 0 bases and J by 7 bases, with 7 bases of the junction left unmatched.

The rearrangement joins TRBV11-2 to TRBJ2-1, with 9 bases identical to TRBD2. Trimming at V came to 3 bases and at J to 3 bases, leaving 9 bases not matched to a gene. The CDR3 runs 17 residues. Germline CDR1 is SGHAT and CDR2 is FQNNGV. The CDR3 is CASSLALKLAGYNEQFF. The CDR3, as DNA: TGTGCCAGCAGCTTGGCTCTTAAACTAGCGGGCTACAATGAGCAGTTCTTC.

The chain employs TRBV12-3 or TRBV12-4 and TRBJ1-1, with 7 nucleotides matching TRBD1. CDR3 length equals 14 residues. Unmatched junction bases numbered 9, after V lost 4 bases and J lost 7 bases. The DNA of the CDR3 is TGTGCCAGCAGTTCCCCCGGGTGGGACAGTGAAGCTTTCTTT. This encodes CASSSPGWDSEAFF.

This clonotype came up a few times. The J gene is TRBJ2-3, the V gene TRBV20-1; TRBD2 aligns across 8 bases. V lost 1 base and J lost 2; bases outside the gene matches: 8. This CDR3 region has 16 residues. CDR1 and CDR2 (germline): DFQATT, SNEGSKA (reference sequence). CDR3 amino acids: CSARVGSGILTDTQYF. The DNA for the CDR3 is TGCAGTGCTAGAGTAGGTAGCGGGATTCTCACAGATACGCAGTATTTT.

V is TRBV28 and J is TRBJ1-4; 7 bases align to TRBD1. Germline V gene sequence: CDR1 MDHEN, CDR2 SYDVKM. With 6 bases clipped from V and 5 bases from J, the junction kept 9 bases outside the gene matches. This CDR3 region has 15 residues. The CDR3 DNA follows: TGTGCCAGCAGCAATAGACCGGGACAGAATGAAAAACTGTTTTTT. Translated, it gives CASSNRPGQNEKLFF.

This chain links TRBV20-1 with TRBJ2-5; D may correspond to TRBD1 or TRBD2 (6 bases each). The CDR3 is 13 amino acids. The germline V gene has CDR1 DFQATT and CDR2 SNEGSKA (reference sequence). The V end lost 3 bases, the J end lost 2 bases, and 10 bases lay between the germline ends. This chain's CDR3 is CSASEGGQETQYF. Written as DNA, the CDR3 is TGCAGTGCTAGCGAGGGGGGACAAGAGACCCAGTACTTC.

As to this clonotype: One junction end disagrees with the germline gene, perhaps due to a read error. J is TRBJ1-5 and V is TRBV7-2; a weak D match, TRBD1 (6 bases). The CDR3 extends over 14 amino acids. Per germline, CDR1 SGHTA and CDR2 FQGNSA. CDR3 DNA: TGTGCCGGCAGCCCCCAGGGGTTGGGGCAGCCCCAGCATTTT. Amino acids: CAGSPQGLGQPQHF.

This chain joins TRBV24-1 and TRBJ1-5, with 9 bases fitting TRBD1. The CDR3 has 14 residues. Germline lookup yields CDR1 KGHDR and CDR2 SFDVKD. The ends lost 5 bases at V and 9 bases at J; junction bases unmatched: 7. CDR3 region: CATSGGTGSRPQHF. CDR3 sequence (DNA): TGTGCCACCAGTGGCGGGACAGGGTCTAGGCCCCAGCATTTT.

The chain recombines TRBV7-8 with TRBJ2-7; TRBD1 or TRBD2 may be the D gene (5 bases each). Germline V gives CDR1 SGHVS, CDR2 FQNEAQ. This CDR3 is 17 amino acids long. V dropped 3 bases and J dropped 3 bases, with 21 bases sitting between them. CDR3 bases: TGTGCCAGCAGCTTCTCAGTGCTCCGGGGACCCAACTACGAGCAGTACTTC. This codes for CASSFSVLRGPNYEQYF.

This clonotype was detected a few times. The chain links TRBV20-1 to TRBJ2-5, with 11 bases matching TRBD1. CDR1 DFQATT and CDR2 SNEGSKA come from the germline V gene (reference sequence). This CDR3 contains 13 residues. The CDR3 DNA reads TGCAGCGCCGGACAGGGGGCGTATGAGACCCAGTACTTC. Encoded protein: CSAGQGAYETQYF.

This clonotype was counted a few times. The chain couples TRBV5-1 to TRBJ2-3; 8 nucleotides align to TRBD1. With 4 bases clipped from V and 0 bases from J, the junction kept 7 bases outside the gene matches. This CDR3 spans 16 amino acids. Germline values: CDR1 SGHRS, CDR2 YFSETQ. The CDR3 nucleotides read TGCGCCAGCAGCCGGGACAGGACCACTAGCACAGATACGCAGTATTTT. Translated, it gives CASSRDRTTSTDTQYF.

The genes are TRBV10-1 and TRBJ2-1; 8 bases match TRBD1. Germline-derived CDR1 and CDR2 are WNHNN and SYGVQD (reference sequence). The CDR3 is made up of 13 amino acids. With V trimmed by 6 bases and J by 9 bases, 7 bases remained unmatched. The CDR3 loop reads CASSTDRVTEQFF. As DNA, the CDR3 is TGCGCCAGCAGCACGGACAGGGTGACTGAGCAGTTCTTC.

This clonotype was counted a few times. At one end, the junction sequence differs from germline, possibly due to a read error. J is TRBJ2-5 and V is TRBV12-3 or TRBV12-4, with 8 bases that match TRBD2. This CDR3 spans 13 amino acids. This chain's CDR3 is CASSLASLAGANF. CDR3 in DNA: TGTGCCAGCAGTTTAGCTTCCCTAGCGGGTGCTAACTTC.

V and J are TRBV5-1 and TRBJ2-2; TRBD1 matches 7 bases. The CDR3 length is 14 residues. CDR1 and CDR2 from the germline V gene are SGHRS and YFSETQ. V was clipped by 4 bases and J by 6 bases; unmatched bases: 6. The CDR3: CASSARDSAGELFF. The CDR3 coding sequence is TGCGCCAGCAGCGCCCGGGACAGCGCCGGGGAGCTGTTTTTT.

The CDR3 region has the DNA TGTGCCAGCAGTGAAGTTGCGGGAGATACGCAGTATTTT. Amino acid sequence: CASSEVAGDTQYF. V and J are TRBV2 and TRBJ2-3, with D perhaps TRBD2 (5 bases). The V end was cut by 1 base, the J end by 5 bases, with 7 bases between. The CDR3 has 13 residues. Germline V gives CDR1 SNHLY, CDR2 FYNNEI.

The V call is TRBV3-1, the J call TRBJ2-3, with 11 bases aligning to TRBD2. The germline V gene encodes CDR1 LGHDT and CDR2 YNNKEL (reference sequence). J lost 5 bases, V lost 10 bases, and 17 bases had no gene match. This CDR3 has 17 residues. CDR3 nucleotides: TGTGCCACTAGCCTCCCGACTAGCGGGATCAGGGGAGATACGCAGTATTTT. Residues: CATSLPTSGIRGDTQYF.

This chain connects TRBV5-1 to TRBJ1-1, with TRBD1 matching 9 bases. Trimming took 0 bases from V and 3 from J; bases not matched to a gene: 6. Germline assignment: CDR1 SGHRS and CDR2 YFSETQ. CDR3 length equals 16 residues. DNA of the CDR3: TGCGCCAGCAGCTTGGACCTGGGACAGGGTGACACTGAAGCTTTCTTT. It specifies CASSLDLGQGDTEAFF.

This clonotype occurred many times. This CDR3 is CAISDPLLAGALTDTQYF. The CDR3 DNA is TGTGCCATCAGTGACCCGTTACTAGCGGGGGCCCTCACAGATACGCAGTATTTT. The chain combines TRBV10-3 with TRBJ2-3; 11 nucleotides align to TRBD2. Germline CDR1 reads ENHRY; CDR2 reads SYGVKD. The CDR3 totals 18 residues. Germline trimming cut 3 bases from V and 2 bases from J; bases unmatched to any gene: 10.